In its sample, the clone carrying this TCR beta chain was seen a few times. Its antigen is currently unknown. Sequence at one end of the junction differs from germline and may be a read error. This sample was included in a study of T-cell memory formation after mild COVID-19. Study-level points and caveats: Clones shrinking from day 15 to 85 showed even CD4/CD8 mixes; later expanders tilted CD4+.

The TCR alpha and TCR beta cDNA libraries, bearing sample barcodes and UMIs, were generated by 5'RACE using constant-segment primers. TCRdb analysed the 5' RACE reads with MiXCR anew, one entry per CDR3 protein. The sample contains fewer than 450,000 distinct CDR3 sequences, approximately 24% of which appear only once. The TCR comes from an adult woman who had mild COVID-19 (a few samples of this study predate the infection). Cell type and time point are not known. Specimen: PBMCs or a T cell subset sorted from them (not recorded which).

The CDR3 DNA reads TGTGCCAGCAGGGAAGGGGCGGGAAGCAATCAGCCCCAGCATTTT. It translates to CASREGAGSNQPQHF. The rearrangement joins TRBV2 to TRBJ1-5; weak D call: TRBD1 (5 bases). CDR3 length: 15 residues. In germline, CDR1 is SNHLY, CDR2 FYNNEI.